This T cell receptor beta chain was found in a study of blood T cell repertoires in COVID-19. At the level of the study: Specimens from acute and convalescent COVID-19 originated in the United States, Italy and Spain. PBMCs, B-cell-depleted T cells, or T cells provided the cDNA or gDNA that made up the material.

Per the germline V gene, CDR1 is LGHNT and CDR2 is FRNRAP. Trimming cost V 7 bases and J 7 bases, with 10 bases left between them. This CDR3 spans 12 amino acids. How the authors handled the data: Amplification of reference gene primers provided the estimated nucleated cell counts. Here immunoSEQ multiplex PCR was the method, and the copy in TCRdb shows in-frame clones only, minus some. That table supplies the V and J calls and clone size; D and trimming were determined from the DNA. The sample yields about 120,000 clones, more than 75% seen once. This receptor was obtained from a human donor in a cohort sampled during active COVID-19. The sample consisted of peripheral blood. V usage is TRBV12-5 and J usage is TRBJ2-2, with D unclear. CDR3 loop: CASAYFSGELFF. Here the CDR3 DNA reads TGTGCTAGTGCCTACTTTAGCGGGGAGCTGTTTTTT.